This TCR beta chain was found in a study of blood T cell repertoires in COVID-19. Turning to the study itself: The samples span acute and convalescent COVID-19 from the United States, Italy and Spain. PBMCs, B-cell-depleted T cells, or T cells were the source of the cDNA or gDNA that made up the material.

Authors' processing steps: Amplification with reference gene primers provided the estimates of nucleated cell counts. Profiled with immunoSEQ multiplex PCR; TCRdb holds only in-frame clones, not every one. V and J calls and clone size come straight from that table; D and trimming were deduced from the DNA. The table records a few hundred thousand clones, more than 75% of them present only once. The CDR3 contains 15 residues. Germline values: CDR1 SGHRS, CDR2 YFSETQ. Trimming took 1 base from V and 6 from J; bases not matched to a gene: 7. The clonotype was recovered from a man aged 55 to 70 with acute or convalescent COVID-19. Sequences were obtained from peripheral blood. The rearrangement links TRBV5-1 to TRBJ2-5, with 9 bases fitting TRBD1. Written as DNA, the CDR3 is TGCGCCAGCAGCTTGCAGGACAGGGGAATCAAGACCCAGTACTTC. Translation gives CASSLQDRGIKTQYF.